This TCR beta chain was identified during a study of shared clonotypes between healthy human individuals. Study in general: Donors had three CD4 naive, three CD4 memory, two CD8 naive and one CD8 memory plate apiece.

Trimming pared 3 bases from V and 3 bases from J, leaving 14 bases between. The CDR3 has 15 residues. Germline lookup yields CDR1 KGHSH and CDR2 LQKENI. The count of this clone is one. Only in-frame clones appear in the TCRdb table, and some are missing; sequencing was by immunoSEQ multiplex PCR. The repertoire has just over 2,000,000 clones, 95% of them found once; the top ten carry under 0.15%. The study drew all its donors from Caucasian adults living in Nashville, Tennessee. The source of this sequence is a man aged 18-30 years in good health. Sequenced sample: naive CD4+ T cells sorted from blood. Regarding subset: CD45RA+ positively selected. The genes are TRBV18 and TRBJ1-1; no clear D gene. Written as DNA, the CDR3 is TGTGCCAGCTCACCGGCACCGAAAGTGTACACTGAAGCTTTCTTT. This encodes CASSPAPKVYTEAFF.